These 25 T cell receptor beta chains originate from one sample sequenced in a study of beta chain features in type 1 diabetes. The whole isolated RNA underwent reverse transcription, so sequencing captured expressed TCRB transcripts. Method: immunoSEQ multiplex PCR; TCRdb's copy keeps in-frame clones and lacks some. The sample consists of 900,000 or so clones, 17% of them appearing once. Input material: naive CD4+ T cells from blood. The receptor source for this set is a young woman in good health.

This rearrangement joins TRBV28 to TRBJ2-1, with 14 bases matching TRBD2. J lost 12 bases, V lost 6 bases, and 13 bases had no gene match. The CDR3 runs to 16 residues. Per germline, CDR1 MDHEN and CDR2 SYDVKM. In nucleotides, the CDR3 is TGTGCCAGCAGCCCGACCGGGACTAGCGGGAGTACAGGGCAGTTCTTC. It is translated as CASSPTGTSGSTGQFF.

The V call is TRBV27, the J call TRBJ2-5; 14 bases are a match to TRBD2. Per germline, CDR1 MNHEY and CDR2 SMNVEV (reference sequence). Germline trimming cut 10 bases from V and 1 base from J; bases unmatched to any gene: 14. This CDR3 region has 18 residues. For the CDR3, the DNA is TGTGCCACCTCAGAAGGACTAGCGGGAGGAGGGCGCCAAGAGACCCAGTACTTC. Encoded protein: CATSEGLAGGGRQETQYF.

This clone has more than one count but fewer than ten. The chain uses TRBV6-5 and TRBJ1-2; D remains ambiguous. Trimming removed 0 bases from V and 4 bases from J, with 9 bases in between. Germline assignment: CDR1 MNHEY and CDR2 SVGAGI. CDR3 size: 14 residues. The CDR3 region is CASSYSEDRYGYTF. CDR3 coding DNA: TGTGCCAGCAGTTACTCGGAGGACCGCTATGGCTACACCTTC.

The chain links TRBV5-4 to TRBJ2-1; no clear D gene. V was clipped by 4 bases and J by 4 bases, with 9 bases between them. Germline V CDR1 and CDR2: SGHNT, YYREEE (reference sequence). This CDR3 spans 13 amino acids. The CDR3 DNA reads TGTGCCAGCAGCGACCGCCCTTACAATGAGCAGTTCTTC. As protein: CASSDRPYNEQFF. The variable domain in full, completed from reference TRBV5-4 and TRBJ2-1, reads ETGVTQSPTHLIKTRGQQVTLRCSSQSGHNTVSWYQQALGQGPQFIFQYYREEENGRGNFPPRFSGLQFPNYSSELNVNALELDDSALYLCASSDRPYNEQFFGPGTRLTVL.

The CDR3 loop reads CASSLAGAFSIQETQYF. CDR3 DNA: TGTGCCAGCAGCTTAGCGGGGGCCTTCTCCATACAAGAGACCCAGTACTTC. The chain recombines TRBV7-2 with TRBJ2-5, with a weak D call TRBD1 (6 bases). Germline lookup yields CDR1 SGHTA and CDR2 FQGNSA. Trimming took off 0 bases at V and 2 bases at J, with 16 bases between the two ends. CDR3 size: 17 residues.

This chain links TRBV11-2 with TRBJ2-5; D call uncertain. CDR3 length: 17 residues. Germline assignment: CDR1 SGHAT and CDR2 FQNNGV. V lost 1 base to trimming and J lost 5 bases, with 20 bases between them. The chain's CDR3 is CASSLVTTDLRWETQYF. The CDR3 nucleotides read TGTGCCAGCAGCTTAGTCACGACCGACCTTCGGTGGGAGACCCAGTACTTC. Using reference TRBV11-2 and TRBJ2-5 for the parts outside the CDR3, the full variable domain is EAGVAQSPRYKIIEKRQSVAFWCNPISGHATLYWYQQILGQGPKLLIQFQNNGVVDDSQLPKDRFSAERLKGVDSTLKIQPAKLEDSAVYLCASSLVTTDLRWETQYFGPGTRLLVL.

This clone was seen more than once but under ten times. V is TRBV6-6 and J is TRBJ1-1; 8 nucleotides agree with TRBD1. The CDR3 consists of 15 residues. V was pared by 2 bases and J by 6 bases, with 8 bases of the junction left unmatched. Germline V lookup: CDR1 MNHNY, CDR2 SVGAGI (reference sequence). The CDR3 protein is CASSYQGQGWAEAFF. The CDR3 region has the DNA TGTGCCAGCAGTTACCAAGGACAGGGATGGGCTGAAGCTTTCTTT.

This clone was counted between two and nine times. This sequence joins TRBV14 and TRBJ2-1; D remains ambiguous. The CDR3 covers 15 residues. V lost 6 bases and J lost 0, with 12 bases in between. The germline V gene has CDR1 SGHDN and CDR2 FVKESK. The CDR3 DNA is TGTGCCAGCAGTGGGGATGTCAGCTCCTACAATGAGCAGTTCTTC. This translates into CASSGDVSSYNEQFF.

This chain links TRBV19 with TRBJ1-1; D perhaps matches TRBD1 (6 bases). V gave up 9 bases and J gave up 4 bases, with 18 bases separating them. The CDR3 sequence is 14 residues long. The germline V gene encodes CDR1 LNHDA and CDR2 SQIVND (reference sequence). The CDR3 sequence is CASQTGTISTEAFF. DNA of the CDR3: TGTGCCAGCCAGACCGGGACAATCTCCACTGAAGCTTTCTTT. The complete variable domain, with remaining parts taken from reference TRBV19 and TRBJ1-1, reads DGGITQSPKYLFRKEGQNVTLSCEQNLNHDAMYWYRQDPGQGLRLIYYSQIVNDFQKGDIAEGYSVSREKKESFPLTVTSAQKNPTAFYLCASQTGTISTEAFFGQGTRLTVV.

The chain combines TRBV7-2 with TRBJ1-1; D is unresolved. Per germline, CDR1 SGHTA and CDR2 FQGNSA. This CDR3 region has 14 residues. The ends were cut back, 5 bases at V and 1 base at J, with 11 bases in the middle. CDR3 in amino acids: CASSPGVWNTEAFF. The CDR3 DNA follows: TGTGCCAGCAGCCCCGGGGTTTGGAACACTGAAGCTTTCTTT.

The chain combines TRBV20-1 with TRBJ2-3, with 7 bases fitting TRBD2. The CDR3 is made up of 11 amino acids. V shed 7 bases, J shed 9 bases, and the junction held 7 bases outside the gene matches. Germline V gene data show CDR1 as DFQATT and CDR2 as SNEGSKA (reference sequence). CDR3 coding DNA: TGCAGTGAAAGCGGGGTGCTGACGCAGTATTTT. It translates to CSESGVLTQYF.

In the case of this clone: A junction boundary mismatches the germline segment, possibly from a read error. The V call is TRBV18, the J call TRBJ2-1, with a weak D call TRBD2 (6 bases). Germline V CDR1 and CDR2: KGHSH, LQKENI. This CDR3 has 12 amino acids. The CDR3 DNA reads TGTGCCAGCTCACCAGGGCCGGGAGAGCGGTTCTTC. Its translation: CASSPGPGERFF.

This clone was recorded a few times. This sequence joins TRBV11-2 and TRBJ2-7; TRBD1 might be the D (5 bases). Trimming left V 5 bases short and J 4 bases short, with 12 bases between. Germline lookup yields CDR1 SGHAT and CDR2 FQNNGV. This CDR3 is 13 amino acids long. CDR3 nucleotides: TGTGCCAGCAGCCCCGGACACCGATACGAGCAGTACTTC. Amino acid sequence: CASSPGHRYEQYF.

This chain connects TRBV28 to TRBJ1-1, with D hard to call. Germline CDR1 and CDR2: MDHEN and SYDVKM. Trimming pared 5 bases from V and 1 base from J, leaving 5 bases between. The CDR3 runs to 12 residues. The CDR3 nucleotides are TGTGCCAGCAGTGCCCAGAACACTGAAGCTTTCTTT. It specifies CASSAQNTEAFF.

As for this clone: At the DNA level, this CDR3 is encoded by other sequences in the same sample as well. The chain employs TRBV6-5 and TRBJ1-5; D is possibly TRBD1 (6 bases). The CDR3 has 15 amino acids. Trimming took off 0 bases at V and 7 bases at J, with 13 bases between the two ends. Germline V gene lookup returns CDR1 MNHEY and CDR2 SVGAGI. The CDR3 DNA follows: TGTGCCAGCAGTTACTCTACAGGGCGTGACCAGCCCCAGCATTTT. Protein: CASSYSTGRDQPQHF.

This chain links TRBV12-5 with TRBJ2-2; 10 nucleotides align to TRBD2. J was trimmed by 1 base and V by 9 bases; bases with no gene match: 2. The germline V gene has CDR1 LGHNT and CDR2 FRNRAP. There are 14 residues in the CDR3. The DNA of the CDR3 is TGTGCTAGGGCTAGCGGGAGGAACACCGGGGAGCTGTTTTTT. Protein product: CARASGRNTGELFF.

This clone was detected once. In DNA, the CDR3 is TGTGCCAGCAGCCCAGCGCGCGGGAGGGCCATCAATGAGCAGTTCTTC. It translates to CASSPARGRAINEQFF. The rearrangement joins TRBV7-6 to TRBJ2-1, with 9 bases identical to TRBD2. The CDR3 has 16 residues. Trimming cost V 5 bases and J 6 bases; bases outside gene matches: 11. Per the germline V gene, CDR1 is SGHVS and CDR2 is FNYEAQ.

The chain recombines TRBV7-9 with TRBJ2-2; 14 bases are shared with TRBD2. CDR3 size: 18 residues. Germline CDR1 SEHNR, CDR2 FQNEAQ (reference sequence). V gave up 5 bases and J gave up 5 bases; unmatched junction bases: 10. Here the CDR3 DNA reads TGTGCCAGCAGCCCCGCCCCCGGACTAGCGGGAGGTACCGGGGAGCTGTTTTTT. It is translated as CASSPAPGLAGGTGELFF.

The chain combines TRBV27 with TRBJ1-1; 7 nucleotides line up with TRBD1. CDR3 length: 17 residues. After removal of 3 bases from V and 3 bases from J, the junction contained 13 bases not matched to a gene. Germline CDR1 MNHEY, CDR2 SMNVEV (reference sequence). The DNA for the CDR3 is TGTGCCAGCAGTTTCTCCGTGACAGGGAGAGTAGACACTGAAGCTTTCTTT. It translates to CASSFSVTGRVDTEAFF.

V usage is TRBV7-2 and J usage is TRBJ1-5; TRBD1 matches at 10 bases. With V trimmed by 5 bases and J by 6 bases, 7 bases remained unmatched. Germline V lookup: CDR1 SGHTA, CDR2 FQGNSA. The CDR3 covers 15 residues. The DNA of the CDR3 is TGTGCCAGCAGCCCGGGACAGGGGACCGTTCAGCCCCAGCATTTT. Translating it yields CASSPGQGTVQPQHF.

The chain recombines TRBV18 with TRBJ1-2, with D possibly being TRBD1 (5 bases). Trimming pared 1 base from V and 7 bases from J, leaving 22 bases between. The CDR3 length is 17 residues. Germline V gene sequence: CDR1 KGHSH, CDR2 LQKENI. The CDR3 sequence is CASSPLGDRTDPSGYTF. For the CDR3, the DNA is TGTGCCAGCTCACCACTCGGAGACAGAACCGATCCTAGTGGCTACACCTTC.

The chain joins TRBV28 to TRBJ1-1; 8 bases are a match to TRBD1. The germline V gene encodes CDR1 MDHEN and CDR2 SYDVKM. The CDR3 length is 16 residues. V trimming: 4 bases; J trimming: 5 bases; junction bases outside the gene matches: 12. The CDR3 coding sequence is TGTGCCAGCAGTTCAGCCGGGACAGGCCGGAGGACTGAAGCTTTCTTT. Translated, it gives CASSSAGTGRRTEAFF.

The CDR3 nucleotides read TGCAGCGTTGAGGTCAGCCAGAACACTGAAGCTTTCTTT. This encodes CSVEVSQNTEAFF. The chain links TRBV29-1 to TRBJ1-1; D call uncertain. The CDR3 covers 13 residues. Germline lookup yields CDR1 SQVTM and CDR2 ANQGSEA. Trimming took off 3 bases at V and 1 base at J, with 9 bases between the two ends.

The chain combines TRBV11-2 with TRBJ2-3; 11 bases match TRBD2. V trimming: 3 bases; J trimming: 0 bases; junction bases outside the gene matches: 2. This CDR3 is 16 amino acids long. Germline CDR1 and CDR2: SGHAT and FQNNGV. Here the CDR3 DNA reads TGTGCCAGCAGCTTGGGACTAGCGGCTAGCACAGATACGCAGTATTTT. This sequence encodes CASSLGLAASTDTQYF.

This clone appeared a few times. V is TRBV19 and J is TRBJ1-1, with 7 nucleotides matching TRBD1. The CDR3 is 12 residues long. Germline assignment: CDR1 LNHDA and CDR2 SQIVND (reference sequence). The V gene end was trimmed by 11 bases and the J gene end by 6 bases; junction bases not matched to a gene: 9. DNA of the CDR3: TGTGCCTCATCGACAGGGTGGTCTGAAGCTTTCTTT. Translated, it gives CASSTGWSEAFF.